This is a list of T cell receptor beta chains from one sample in a study of blood T cell repertoires in COVID-19. Produced via immunoSEQ multiplex PCR; TCRdb's table is partial and in-frame only. The sample carries under 200,000 clones, roughly 86% recorded once. Sequenced: peripheral blood. These receptors originate from a man between 60 and 75 years old with COVID-19, enrolled during active disease. Both conserved end residues are part of each CDR3. D genes are given only for firm matches. Clone size is shown for a subset of rows, as once, few, many or a class of expanded clone.

V gene	clone size	J gene	D gene	CDR3 protein	CDR3 DNA
TRBV6-5	-	TRBJ1-2	TRBD1	CASSRDRGDGGYTF	TGTGCCAGCAGCAGGGACAGGGGGGATGGTGGCTACACCTTC
TRBV7-2	-	TRBJ2-5	TRBD2	CASSLIRAGGLETQYF	TGTGCCAGCAGCTTAATACGAGCGGGGGGGCTGGAGACCCAGTACTTC
TRBV27	-	TRBJ1-1	-	CASSLWALGTEAFF	TGTGCCAGCAGTTTATGGGCTCTGGGCACTGAAGCTTTCTTT
TRBV10-3	-	TRBJ1-5	TRBD1	CAIGQADNQPQHF	TGTGCCATTGGACAGGCCGATAATCAGCCCCAGCATTTT
TRBV9	few	TRBJ2-1	TRBD1	CASSVDQGQGAPSSYNEQFF	TGTGCCAGCAGCGTAGATCAGGGACAGGGGGCCCCGAGCTCCTACAATGAGCAGTTCTTC
TRBV30	-	TRBJ1-5	-	CAWSRDSNQPQHF	TGTGCCTGGAGCAGGGATAGCAATCAGCCCCAGCATTTT
TRBV29-1	-	TRBJ1-2	TRBD1	CSVTSGGLSYGYTF	TGCAGCGTTACTTCAGGGGGCTTGTCCTATGGCTACACCTTC
TRBV20-1	-	TRBJ2-3	TRBD2	CSASGLAGGTDTQYF	TGCAGTGCTAGTGGACTAGCGGGCGGCACAGATACGCAGTATTTT
TRBV27	-	TRBJ1-5	-	CASSFAQGIVRGNQPQHF	TGTGCCAGCAGTTTCGCGCAGGGAATAGTTCGTGGCAATCAGCCCCAGCATTTT
TRBV29-1	-	TRBJ1-2	-	CSVVLPPAGENGYTF	TGCAGCGTTGTTCTCCCCCCGGCAGGGGAGAATGGCTACACCTTC
TRBV7-2	-	TRBJ1-1	TRBD1	CASSFGLGQGVTEAFF	TGTGCCAGCAGCTTTGGTCTGGGACAGGGGGTCACTGAAGCTTTCTTT
TRBV5-6	-	TRBJ2-3	TRBD2	CASSQLAGGFGGTDTQYF	TGTGCCAGCAGCCAACTAGCGGGAGGGTTTGGGGGCACAGATACGCAGTATTTT
TRBV5-4	-	TRBJ2-2	-	CASLDRPNTGELFF	TGTGCCAGCCTGGACAGACCCAACACCGGGGAGCTGTTTTTT
TRBV7-8	-	TRBJ2-7	TRBD1	CASSLEGTGPTYEQYF	TGTGCCAGCAGCTTAGAGGGGACAGGGCCAACCTACGAGCAGTACTTC
TRBV9	-	TRBJ2-1	TRBD2	CASSVVSGRASEQFF	TGTGCCAGCAGCGTAGTAAGCGGGAGGGCCAGTGAGCAGTTCTTC